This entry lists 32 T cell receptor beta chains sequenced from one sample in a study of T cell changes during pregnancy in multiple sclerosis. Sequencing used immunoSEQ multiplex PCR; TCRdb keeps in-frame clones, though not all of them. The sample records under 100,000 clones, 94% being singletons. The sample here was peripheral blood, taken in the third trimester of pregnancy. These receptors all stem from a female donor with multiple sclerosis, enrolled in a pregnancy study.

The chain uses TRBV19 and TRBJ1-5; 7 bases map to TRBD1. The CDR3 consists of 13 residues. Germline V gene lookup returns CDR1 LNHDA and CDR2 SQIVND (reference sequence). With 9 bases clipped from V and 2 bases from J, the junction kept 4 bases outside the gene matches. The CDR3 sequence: CASNGQGNQPQHF. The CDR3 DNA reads TGTGCCAGCAACGGACAGGGCAATCAGCCCCAGCATTTT.

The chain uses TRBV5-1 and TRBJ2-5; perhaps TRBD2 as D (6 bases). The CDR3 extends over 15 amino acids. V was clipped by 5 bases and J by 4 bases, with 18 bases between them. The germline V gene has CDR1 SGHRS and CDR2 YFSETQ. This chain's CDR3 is CASSFRLTAGETQYF. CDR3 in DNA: TGCGCCAGCAGTTTCAGACTGACAGCGGGAGAGACCCAGTACTTC.

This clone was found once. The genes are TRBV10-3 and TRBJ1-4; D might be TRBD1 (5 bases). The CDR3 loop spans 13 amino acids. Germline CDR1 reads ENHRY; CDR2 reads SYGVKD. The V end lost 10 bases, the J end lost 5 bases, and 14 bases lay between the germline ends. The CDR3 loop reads CATGGGGNEKLFF. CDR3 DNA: TGTGCCACTGGTGGGGGGGGAAATGAAAAACTGTTTTTT.

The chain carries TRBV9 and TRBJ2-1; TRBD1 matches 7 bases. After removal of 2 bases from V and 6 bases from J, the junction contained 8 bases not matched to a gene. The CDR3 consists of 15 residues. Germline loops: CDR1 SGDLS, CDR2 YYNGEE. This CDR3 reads CASSVRQGGSNEQFF. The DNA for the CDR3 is TGTGCCAGCAGCGTTCGACAGGGCGGGTCCAATGAGCAGTTCTTC.

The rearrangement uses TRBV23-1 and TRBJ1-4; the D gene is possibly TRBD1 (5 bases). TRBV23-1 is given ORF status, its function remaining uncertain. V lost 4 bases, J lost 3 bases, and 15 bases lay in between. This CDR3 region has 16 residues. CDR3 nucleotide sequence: TGCGCCAGCAGTCGGTCTGGGGGGGGTTCTAATGAAAAACTGTTTTTT. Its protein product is CASSRSGGGSNEKLFF.

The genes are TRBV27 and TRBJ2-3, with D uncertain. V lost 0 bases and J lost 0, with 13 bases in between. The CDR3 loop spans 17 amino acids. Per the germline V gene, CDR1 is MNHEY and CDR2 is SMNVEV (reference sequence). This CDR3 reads CASSLSVPRQSTDTQYF. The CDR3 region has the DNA TGTGCCAGCAGTTTATCCGTCCCCCGCCAGAGCACAGATACGCAGTATTTT.

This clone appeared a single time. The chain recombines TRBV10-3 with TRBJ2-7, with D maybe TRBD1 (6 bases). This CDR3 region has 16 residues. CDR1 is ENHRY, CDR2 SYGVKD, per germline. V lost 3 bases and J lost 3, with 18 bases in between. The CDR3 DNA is TGTGCCATCAGTGAAAGCCCCGTTGGGACAATCTACGAGCAGTACTTC. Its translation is CAISESPVGTIYEQYF.

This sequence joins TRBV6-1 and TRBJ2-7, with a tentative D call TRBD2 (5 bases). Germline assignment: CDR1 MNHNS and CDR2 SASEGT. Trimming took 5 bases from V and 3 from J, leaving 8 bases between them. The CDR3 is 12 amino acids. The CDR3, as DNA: TGTGCCAGCAGTCTTACTAGCTACGAGCAGTACTTC. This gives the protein CASSLTSYEQYF.

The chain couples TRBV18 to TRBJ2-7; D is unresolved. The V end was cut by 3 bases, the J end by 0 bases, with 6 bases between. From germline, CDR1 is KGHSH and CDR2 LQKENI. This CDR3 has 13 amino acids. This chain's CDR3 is CASSPDNSYEQYF. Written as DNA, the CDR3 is TGTGCCAGCTCACCTGACAACTCCTACGAGCAGTACTTC.

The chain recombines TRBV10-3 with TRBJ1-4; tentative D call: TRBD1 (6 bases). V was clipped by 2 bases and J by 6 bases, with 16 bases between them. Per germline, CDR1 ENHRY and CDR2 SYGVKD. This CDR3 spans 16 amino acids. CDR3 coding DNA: TGTGCCATCAGTGAGACACACAGGGAAGGAGATGAAAAACTGTTTTTT. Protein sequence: CAISETHREGDEKLFF.

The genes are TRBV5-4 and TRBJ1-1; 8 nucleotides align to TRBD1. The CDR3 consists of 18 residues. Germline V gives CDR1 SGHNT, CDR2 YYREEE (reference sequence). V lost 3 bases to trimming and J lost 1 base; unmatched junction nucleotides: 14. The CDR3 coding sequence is TGTGCCAGCAGCTCGGGATCACGGACAGGGACTCGGAACACTGAAGCTTTCTTT. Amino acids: CASSSGSRTGTRNTEAFF.

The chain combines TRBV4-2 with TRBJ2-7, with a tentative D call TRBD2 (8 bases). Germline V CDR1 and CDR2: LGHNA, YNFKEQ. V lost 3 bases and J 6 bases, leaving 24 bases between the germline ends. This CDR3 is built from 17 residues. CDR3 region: CASSHAQGGTRFSEQYF. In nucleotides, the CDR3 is TGTGCCAGCAGCCATGCGCAGGGGGGGACTAGGTTTTCCGAGCAGTACTTC.

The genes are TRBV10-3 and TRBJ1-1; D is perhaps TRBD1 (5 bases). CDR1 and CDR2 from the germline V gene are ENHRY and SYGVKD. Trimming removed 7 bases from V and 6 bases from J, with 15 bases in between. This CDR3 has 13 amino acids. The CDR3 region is CAITSTRDSEAFF. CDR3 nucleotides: TGTGCCATCACCTCCACCAGGGACTCTGAAGCTTTCTTT.

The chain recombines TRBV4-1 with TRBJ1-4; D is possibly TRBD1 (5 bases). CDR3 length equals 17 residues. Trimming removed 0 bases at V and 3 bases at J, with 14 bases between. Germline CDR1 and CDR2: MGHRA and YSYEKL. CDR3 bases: TGCGCCAGCAGCCAAGAAAAGCTGACAGTGGCTAATGAAAAACTGTTTTTT. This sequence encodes CASSQEKLTVANEKLFF.

The CDR3 here is CASSYRLETTNEKLFF. The CDR3 DNA reads TGTGCCAGCAGTTACCGCCTAGAGACAACTAATGAAAAACTGTTTTTT. The chain carries TRBV6-6 and TRBJ1-4; D not resolved. Germline V gives CDR1 MNHNY, CDR2 SVGAGI (reference sequence). Trimming pared 2 bases from V and 0 bases from J, leaving 10 bases between. The CDR3 runs to 16 residues.

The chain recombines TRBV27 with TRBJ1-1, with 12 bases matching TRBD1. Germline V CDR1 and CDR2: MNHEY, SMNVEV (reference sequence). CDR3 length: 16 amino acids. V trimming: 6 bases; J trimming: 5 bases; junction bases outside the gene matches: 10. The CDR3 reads CASSRDRGRMSTEAFF. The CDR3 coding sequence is TGTGCCAGCAGCCGGGACAGGGGGCGCATGAGTACTGAAGCTTTCTTT.

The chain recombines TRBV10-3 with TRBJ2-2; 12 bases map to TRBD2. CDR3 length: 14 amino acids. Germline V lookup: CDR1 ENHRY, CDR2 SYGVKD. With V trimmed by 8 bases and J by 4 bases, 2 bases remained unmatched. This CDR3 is CAISSGGGTGELFF. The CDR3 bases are TGTGCCATCTCTAGCGGGGGGGGCACCGGGGAGCTGTTTTTT.

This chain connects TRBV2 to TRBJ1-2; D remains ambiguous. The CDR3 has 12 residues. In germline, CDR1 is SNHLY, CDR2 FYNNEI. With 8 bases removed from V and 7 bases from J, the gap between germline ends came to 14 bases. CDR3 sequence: CASVQEVGGYTF. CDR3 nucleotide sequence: TGTGCCAGCGTGCAGGAGGTCGGTGGCTACACCTTC.

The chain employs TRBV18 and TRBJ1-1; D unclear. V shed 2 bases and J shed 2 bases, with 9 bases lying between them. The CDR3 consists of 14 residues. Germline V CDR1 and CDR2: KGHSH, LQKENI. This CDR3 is CASSPKEGNTEAFF. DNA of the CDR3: TGTGCCAGCTCACCAAAGGAGGGAAACACTGAAGCTTTCTTT.

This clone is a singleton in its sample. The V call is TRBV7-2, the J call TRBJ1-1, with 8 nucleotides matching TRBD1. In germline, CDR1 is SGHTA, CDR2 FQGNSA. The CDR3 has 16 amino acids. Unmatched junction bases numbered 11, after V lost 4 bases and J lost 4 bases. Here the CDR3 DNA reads TGTGCCAGCAGCTCCCGGACAGGGCTATGGGGCACTGAAGCTTTCTTT. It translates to CASSSRTGLWGTEAFF.

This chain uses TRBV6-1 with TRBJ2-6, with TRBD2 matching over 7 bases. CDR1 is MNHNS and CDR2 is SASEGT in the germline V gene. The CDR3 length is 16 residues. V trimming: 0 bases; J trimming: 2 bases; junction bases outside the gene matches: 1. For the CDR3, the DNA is TGTGCCAGCAGTGAAGCTGCGGGGGCTGGGGCCAACGTCCTGACTTTC. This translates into CASSEAAGAGANVLTF.

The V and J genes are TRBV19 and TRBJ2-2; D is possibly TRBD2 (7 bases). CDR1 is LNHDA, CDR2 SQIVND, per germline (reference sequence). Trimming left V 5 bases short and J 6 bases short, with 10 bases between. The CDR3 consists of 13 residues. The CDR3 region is CASSFGGPGELFF. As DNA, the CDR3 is TGTGCCAGTAGTTTCGGGGGGCCCGGGGAGCTGTTTTTT.

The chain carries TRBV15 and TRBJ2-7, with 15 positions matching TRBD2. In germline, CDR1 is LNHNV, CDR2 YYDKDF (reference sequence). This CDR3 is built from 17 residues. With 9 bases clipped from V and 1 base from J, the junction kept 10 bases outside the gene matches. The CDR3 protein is CATGTSGGLGTSYEQYF. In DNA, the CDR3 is TGTGCCACGGGGACTAGCGGGGGGCTGGGGACTTCCTACGAGCAGTACTTC.

The DNA for the CDR3 is TGTGCCAGCAGCTTAGCGGCCTCGGGGGGGGCCTACGAGCAGTACTTC. Protein product: CASSLAASGGAYEQYF. V and J are TRBV11-2 and TRBJ2-7; 8 positions agree with TRBD2. V was pared by 1 base and J by 2 bases, with 7 bases of the junction left unmatched. There are 16 residues in the CDR3. CDR1 is SGHAT and CDR2 is FQNNGV in the germline V gene.

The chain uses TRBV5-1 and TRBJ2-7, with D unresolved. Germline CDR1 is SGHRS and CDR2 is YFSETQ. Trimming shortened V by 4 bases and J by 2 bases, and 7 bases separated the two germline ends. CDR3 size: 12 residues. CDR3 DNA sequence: TGCGCCAGCAGCCAGGATACCTACGAGCAGTACTTC. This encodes CASSQDTYEQYF.

CDR3 sequence: CASSFRTGLDSGNTIYF. CDR3 in DNA: TGTGCCAGCAGCTTTCGGACAGGACTGGACTCTGGAAACACCATATATTTT. The genes are TRBV9 and TRBJ1-3, with 7 bases that match TRBD1. Losses at the gene ends were 4 bases for V and 0 bases for J; bases not matched to a gene: 10. Germline lookup yields CDR1 SGDLS and CDR2 YYNGEE. The CDR3 covers 17 residues.

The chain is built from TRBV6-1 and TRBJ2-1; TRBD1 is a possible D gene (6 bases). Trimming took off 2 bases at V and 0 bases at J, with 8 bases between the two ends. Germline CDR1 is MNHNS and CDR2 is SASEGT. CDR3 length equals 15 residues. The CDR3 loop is CASSERGNSYNEQFF. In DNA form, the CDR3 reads TGTGCCAGCAGTGAAAGGGGGAACTCCTACAATGAGCAGTTCTTC.

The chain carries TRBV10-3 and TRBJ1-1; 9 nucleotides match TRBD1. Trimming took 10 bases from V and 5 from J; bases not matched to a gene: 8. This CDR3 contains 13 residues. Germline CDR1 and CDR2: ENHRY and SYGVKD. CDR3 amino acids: CATRDREETEAFF. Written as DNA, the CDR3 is TGTGCCACCCGGGACAGGGAGGAAACTGAAGCTTTCTTT.

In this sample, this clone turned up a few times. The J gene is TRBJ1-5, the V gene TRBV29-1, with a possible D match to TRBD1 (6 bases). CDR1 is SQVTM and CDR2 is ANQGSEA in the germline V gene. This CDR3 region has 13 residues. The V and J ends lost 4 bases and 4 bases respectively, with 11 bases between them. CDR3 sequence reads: CSVVDSFNQPQHF. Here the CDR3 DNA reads TGCAGCGTTGTGGACAGCTTTAATCAGCCCCAGCATTTT.

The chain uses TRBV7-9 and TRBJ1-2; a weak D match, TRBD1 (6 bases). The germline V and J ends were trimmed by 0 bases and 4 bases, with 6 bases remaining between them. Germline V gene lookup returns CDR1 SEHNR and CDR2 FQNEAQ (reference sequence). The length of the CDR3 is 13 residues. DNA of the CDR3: TGTGCCAGCAGCTTAGCGGACAGCTATGGCTACACCTTC. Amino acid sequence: CASSLADSYGYTF.

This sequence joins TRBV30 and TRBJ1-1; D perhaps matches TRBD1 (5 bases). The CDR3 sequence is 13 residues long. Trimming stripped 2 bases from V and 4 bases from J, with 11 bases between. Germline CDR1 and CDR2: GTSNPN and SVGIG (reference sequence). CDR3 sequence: CAWSFRAGTEAFF. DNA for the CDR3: TGTGCCTGGAGTTTCAGGGCTGGCACTGAAGCTTTCTTT. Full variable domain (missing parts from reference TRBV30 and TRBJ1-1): SQTIHQWPATLVQPVGSPLSLECTVEGTSNPNLYWYRQAAGRGLQLLFYSVGIGQISSEVPQNLSASRPQDRQFILSSKKLLLSDSGFYLCAWSFRAGTEAFFGQGTRLTVV.

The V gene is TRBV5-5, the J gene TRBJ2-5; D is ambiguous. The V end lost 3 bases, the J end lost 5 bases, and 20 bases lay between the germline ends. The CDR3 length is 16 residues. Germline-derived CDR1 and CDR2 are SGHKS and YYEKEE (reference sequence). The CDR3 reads CASSSVRVGVGETQYF. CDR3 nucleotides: TGTGCCAGCAGCTCAGTACGGGTTGGTGTTGGGGAGACCCAGTACTTC.